The next 22 T cell receptor beta chains were all read from a single sample in a study of chemoradiotherapy in HPV16-positive cancers. Sequenced by immunoSEQ multiplex PCR; TCRdb stores in-frame clones only, minus some. The sample holds roughly 14,000 clones, about nine tenths seen once. The sequences come from tumor tissue, collected from a patient who underwent chemoradiotherapy. These receptors all come from a human donor with HPV-associated anogenital cancer.

This chain joins TRBV6-5 and TRBJ1-2; possibly TRBD1 for D (5 bases). CDR1 MNHEY and CDR2 SVGAGI come from the germline V gene. This CDR3 has 14 amino acids. V lost 0 bases and J lost 10, with 15 bases in between. The CDR3 region is CASSYSLGVRVYTF. In DNA form, the CDR3 reads TGTGCCAGCAGTTACTCGTTAGGGGTGAGGGTCTACACCTTC.

The J gene is TRBJ2-5, the V gene TRBV13, with D maybe TRBD2 (7 bases). Germline CDR1 reads PRHDT; CDR2 reads FYEKMQ (reference sequence). Trimming left V 3 bases short and J 4 bases short, with 15 bases between. This CDR3 has 15 amino acids. The chain's CDR3 is CASSFRGGASETQYF. CDR3 DNA sequence: TGTGCCAGCAGCTTTAGAGGGGGGGCGTCAGAGACCCAGTACTTC.

A word on this clone: Other DNA sequences in the same sample also yield this CDR3. The chain has TRBV27 and TRBJ2-1; D is ambiguous. The CDR3 has 14 amino acids. Germline loops: CDR1 MNHEY, CDR2 SMNVEV (reference sequence). Trimming left V 3 bases short and J 0 bases short, with 6 bases between. Here the CDR3 reads CASSFISSYNEQFF. The CDR3 DNA sequence: TGTGCCAGCAGTTTTATAAGCTCCTACAATGAGCAGTTCTTC.

The chain employs TRBV4-3 and TRBJ2-3; D may be TRBD2 (5 bases). The CDR3 is made up of 13 amino acids. CDR1 LGHNA and CDR2 YSLEER come from the germline V gene. Trimming pared 1 base from V and 9 bases from J, leaving 11 bases between. In nucleotides, the CDR3 is TGCGCCAGCAGCCAAGTGGCGGGCGAAACGCAGTATTTT. The encoded protein is CASSQVAGETQYF.

The V gene is TRBV15, the J gene TRBJ1-2; D is unclear. The CDR3 is 15 residues long. Germline V gene data show CDR1 as LNHNV and CDR2 as YYDKDF (reference sequence). Deletions cut 0 bases from V and 0 bases from J, with 8 bases between. This CDR3 reads CATSREREANYGYTF. The CDR3, as DNA: TGTGCCACCAGCAGAGAGAGGGAGGCTAACTATGGCTACACCTTC.

The J gene is TRBJ2-7, the V gene TRBV28; 10 bases fit TRBD2. Germline V gene data show CDR1 as MDHEN and CDR2 as SYDVKM. The ends lost 2 bases at V and 3 bases at J; junction bases unmatched: 4. The CDR3 spans 15 residues. The CDR3 spells CASSLLAGVGYEQYF. The CDR3, as DNA: TGTGCCAGCAGTTTACTAGCGGGAGTAGGCTACGAGCAGTACTTC.

The V call is TRBV6-5, the J call TRBJ1-2, with unresolved D. CDR1 and CDR2 from the germline V gene are MNHEY and SVGAGI. Trimming cost V 3 bases and J 5 bases, with 13 bases left between them. This CDR3 spans 14 amino acids. CDR3 nucleotides: TGTGCCAGCAGTTATGGGTGGCCCGAATATGGCTACACCTTC. Translation gives CASSYGWPEYGYTF.

This clone was seen only once. This chain connects TRBV7-2 to TRBJ2-7; D is uncertain. Trimming took off 2 bases at V and 4 bases at J, with 3 bases between the two ends. Per the germline V gene, CDR1 is SGHTA and CDR2 is FQGNSA. There are 11 residues in the CDR3. The CDR3 sequence is CASSLLYEQYF. The DNA of the CDR3 is TGTGCCAGCAGCTTACTATACGAGCAGTACTTC.

This clone was detected only a few times. The chain joins TRBV19 to TRBJ2-2; D possibly matches TRBD1 or TRBD2 (5 bases each). V lost 4 bases and J lost 4, with 16 bases in between. Germline V gene sequence: CDR1 LNHDA, CDR2 SQIVND (reference sequence). CDR3 length: 16 residues. CDR3 in amino acids: CASSKVGTAGTGELFF. The CDR3, as DNA: TGTGCCAGTAGTAAGGTAGGGACCGCCGGCACCGGGGAGCTGTTTTTT. The full variable domain, rest sourced from reference TRBV19 and TRBJ2-2, is DGGITQSPKYLFRKEGQNVTLSCEQNLNHDAMYWYRQDPGQGLRLIYYSQIVNDFQKGDIAEGYSVSREKKESFPLTVTSAQKNPTAFYLCASSKVGTAGTGELFFGEGSRLTVL.

This chain joins TRBV6-1 and TRBJ1-1; D gene uncertain. The CDR3 consists of 14 residues. Germline loops: CDR1 MNHNS, CDR2 SASEGT. V lost 7 bases, J lost 0 bases, and 12 bases lay in between. CDR3 DNA: TGTGCCAGCACTAAAGGAGCCATGAACACTGAAGCTTTCTTT. Protein product: CASTKGAMNTEAFF.

The chain couples TRBV5-1 to TRBJ1-1; TRBD1 matches at 7 bases. Trimming took 1 base from V and 3 from J; bases not matched to a gene: 3. Germline CDR1 is SGHRS and CDR2 is YFSETQ. The CDR3 totals 14 residues. The DNA of the CDR3 is TGCGCCAGCAGCTTGAGGGGGCAAGACACTGAAGCTTTCTTT. Encoded protein: CASSLRGQDTEAFF.

DNA of the CDR3: TGTGCCAGTAGTATCGCAGTCTCTGGAAACACCATATATTTT. Translation gives CASSIAVSGNTIYF. The chain recombines TRBV19 with TRBJ1-3; D gene uncertain. Trimming cost V 3 bases and J 0 bases, with 6 bases left between them. The CDR3 totals 14 residues. The germline gives CDR1 LNHDA, CDR2 SQIVND (reference sequence).

This sequence joins TRBV10-1 and TRBJ1-4; a weak D match, TRBD1 (5 bases). The CDR3 runs 14 residues. The V gene lost 7 bases and the J gene lost 8 bases, with 17 bases spanning the gap. Germline V gene sequence: CDR1 WNHNN, CDR2 SYGVQD (reference sequence). The CDR3 region has the DNA TGCGCCAGCAAGCCCGAAGGGGAGGAAGAAAAACTGTTTTTT. Residues: CASKPEGEEEKLFF.

The chain joins TRBV15 to TRBJ1-1, with D maybe TRBD1 (5 bases). The CDR3 has 16 amino acids. Germline-derived CDR1 and CDR2 are LNHNV and YYDKDF (reference sequence). V lost 0 bases, J lost 0 bases, and 11 bases lay in between. In DNA, the CDR3 is TGTGCCACCAGCAGAGAAACGGACAATCTGAACACTGAAGCTTTCTTT. Amino acids: CATSRETDNLNTEAFF.

V is TRBV5-1 and J is TRBJ1-1; the D gene is possibly TRBD1 (5 bases). The CDR3 length is 14 residues. Trimming removed 4 bases at V and 6 bases at J, with 16 bases between. CDR1 and CDR2 (germline): SGHRS, YFSETQ. CDR3 in amino acids: CASSKLGPRPEAFF. CDR3 coding DNA: TGCGCCAGCAGCAAGCTGGGACCGCGTCCTGAAGCTTTCTTT. The full variable domain, its missing parts supplied by reference TRBV5-1 and TRBJ1-1, is KAGVTQTPRYLIKTRGQQVTLSCSPISGHRSVSWYQQTPGQGLQFLFEYFSETQRNKGNFPGRFSGRQFSNSRSEMNVSTLELGDSALYLCASSKLGPRPEAFFGQGTRLTVV.

This chain uses TRBV5-1 with TRBJ1-4, with TRBD1 identical over 8 bases. The CDR3 has 16 amino acids. Germline values: CDR1 SGHRS, CDR2 YFSETQ. V lost 4 bases and J lost 8; bases outside the gene matches: 13. This CDR3 is CASSKDRAGDDEKLFF. The CDR3 coding sequence is TGCGCCAGCAGCAAGGACAGGGCCGGGGACGACGAAAAACTGTTTTTT. Filled out from reference TRBV5-1 and TRBJ1-4, the complete variable domain reads KAGVTQTPRYLIKTRGQQVTLSCSPISGHRSVSWYQQTPGQGLQFLFEYFSETQRNKGNFPGRFSGRQFSNSRSEMNVSTLELGDSALYLCASSKDRAGDDEKLFFGSGTQLSVL.

The rearrangement uses TRBV7-9 and TRBJ2-7; a weak D match, TRBD1 (6 bases). The germline V gene has CDR1 SEHNR and CDR2 FQNEAQ (reference sequence). This CDR3 contains 14 residues. The V end was cut by 5 bases, the J end by 2 bases, with 13 bases between. CDR3 bases: TGTGCCAGCAGCCCAAGACAGGACACCTACGAGCAGTACTTC. Protein product: CASSPRQDTYEQYF.

The gene calls are TRBV11-2 and TRBJ1-2; D unresolved. V lost 2 bases and J lost 6, with 10 bases in between. The CDR3 loop spans 13 amino acids. CDR1 is SGHAT and CDR2 is FQNNGV in the germline V gene. CDR3 nucleotides: TGTGCCAGCAGCTTACGGGGAGTGGATGGCTACACCTTC. Translation gives CASSLRGVDGYTF. Using reference TRBV11-2 and TRBJ1-2 for the parts outside the CDR3, the full variable domain is EAGVAQSPRYKIIEKRQSVAFWCNPISGHATLYWYQQILGQGPKLLIQFQNNGVVDDSQLPKDRFSAERLKGVDSTLKIQPAKLEDSAVYLCASSLRGVDGYTFGSGTRLTVV.

This clone has more than one count but fewer than ten. The chain joins TRBV19 to TRBJ1-2; D call uncertain. The V gene's germline CDR1 is LNHDA and CDR2 SQIVND (reference sequence). The V end lost 3 bases, the J end lost 8 bases, and 19 bases lay between the germline ends. The CDR3 sequence is 15 residues long. The chain's CDR3 is CASSIGRTPREGYTF. CDR3 DNA: TGTGCCAGTAGTATTGGTAGAACTCCGAGGGAAGGCTACACCTTC.

This clone showed up just a few times. V gene TRBV6-4 combines with J gene TRBJ2-1; D is perhaps TRBD1 (6 bases). Trimming took off 8 bases at V and 5 bases at J, with 19 bases between the two ends. Germline V gene data show CDR1 as MRHNA and CDR2 as SNTAGT. The CDR3 length is 15 residues. CDR3 sequence (DNA): TGTGCCAGCCGCCCCCGGGACACGGCCAACAATGAGCAGTTCTTC. Translating it yields CASRPRDTANNEQFF.

The genes are TRBV7-2 and TRBJ1-2; D is perhaps TRBD1 (5 bases). CDR3 length: 13 amino acids. V dropped 1 base and J dropped 6 bases, with 9 bases sitting between them. Germline values: CDR1 SGHTA, CDR2 FQGNSA. CDR3 nucleotide sequence: TGTGCCAGCAGCTTAGGAGGGGAGGATGGCTACACCTTC. As protein: CASSLGGEDGYTF.

V usage is TRBV10-1 and J usage is TRBJ2-1; the D gene is possibly TRBD2 (5 bases). The V gene lost 5 bases and the J gene lost 5 bases, with 10 bases spanning the gap. CDR1 and CDR2 (germline): WNHNN, SYGVQD (reference sequence). CDR3 length equals 13 residues. CDR3 amino acids: CASSRGANNEQFF. CDR3 in DNA: TGCGCCAGCAGTCGGGGAGCGAACAATGAGCAGTTCTTC.